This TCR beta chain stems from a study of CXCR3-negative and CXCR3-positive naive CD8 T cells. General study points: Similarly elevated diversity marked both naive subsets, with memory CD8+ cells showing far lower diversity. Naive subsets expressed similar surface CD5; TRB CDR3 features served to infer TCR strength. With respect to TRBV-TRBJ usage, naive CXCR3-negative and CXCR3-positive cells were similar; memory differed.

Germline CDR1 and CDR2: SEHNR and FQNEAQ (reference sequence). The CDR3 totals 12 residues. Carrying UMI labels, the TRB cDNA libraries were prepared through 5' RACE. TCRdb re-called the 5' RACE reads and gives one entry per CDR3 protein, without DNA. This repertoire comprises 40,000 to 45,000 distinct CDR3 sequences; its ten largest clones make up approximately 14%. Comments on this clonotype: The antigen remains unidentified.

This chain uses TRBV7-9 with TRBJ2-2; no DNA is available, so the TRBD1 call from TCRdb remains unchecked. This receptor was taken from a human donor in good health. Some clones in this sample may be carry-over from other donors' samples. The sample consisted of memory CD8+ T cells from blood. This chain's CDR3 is CAMGQNTGELFF.